A selection of T cell receptor beta chains follows, all from one sample in a study of blood T cell repertoires in COVID-19. The repertoire was sequenced with immunoSEQ multiplex PCR; TCRdb's copy has only in-frame clones and lacks some. The sample carries 3,000 to 4,000 clones, approximately 92% recorded once. The sample taken for sequencing was peripheral blood. The receptors stem from a human donor with active COVID-19. The donor label of this sample is uncertain. Each CDR3 is given with its conserved first and last residue. D genes are given only for firm matches. Clone size is stated in some rows and not others, as once, few, many or a class when expanded.

clone_size j_call v_call d_call cdr3_nt cdr3_aa
. TRBJ2-7 TRBV28 TRBD2 TGTGCCAGCAGTTTGGGGCGGGGGGGCGGCTACGAGCAGTACTTC CASSLGRGGGYEQYF
. TRBJ2-2 TRBV6-6 . TGTGCCAGCACCCAACCTGGGGCAGCGGGTGGCGGGGAGCTGTTTTTT CASTQPGAAGGGELFF
once TRBJ2-1 TRBV15 . TGTGCCACCAATCCCTCGGCGGCCCACTCCTACAATGAGCAGTTCTTC CATNPSAAHSYNEQFF
. TRBJ2-3 TRBV4-3 TRBD2 TGCGCCAGCAGCCAAGATGGGGATATACTAGCGGGAGATCCCAATGGGACAGATACGCAGTATTTT CASSQDGDILAGDPNGTDTQYF
. TRBJ2-2 TRBV4-2 TRBD1 TGTGCCAGCAGCCAATACCTGGGACAGAACGTGTTCGCGAACACCGGGGAGCTGTTTTTT CASSQYLGQNVFANTGELFF
. TRBJ1-4 TRBV2 . TGTGCCAGCAGTGGGGGAGGGTTAGGGGCTAATGAAAAACTGTTTTTT CASSGGGLGANEKLFF
few TRBJ1-5 TRBV5-1 . TGCGCCAGCAGCTTGTTAGGGGCACAGAGTCAGCCCCAGCATTTT CASSLLGAQSQPQHF
. TRBJ2-1 TRBV21-1 . TGTGCCAGCAGCTACCATGGACTAGCCGCCTACAATGAGCAGTTCTTC CASSYHGLAAYNEQFF
. TRBJ1-3 TRBV2 TRBD1 TGTGCCAGCAGTGAATCCCACAGGGGGAACACCATATATTTT CASSESHRGNTIYF
. TRBJ2-2 TRBV4-1 . TGCGCCAGCAGCCAAGAAGGGACTTATAGGACGAACACCGGGGAGCTGTTTTTT CASSQEGTYRTNTGELFF
once TRBJ2-2 TRBV27 . TGTGCCAGTAGTTCCTCACAGGGTTCGGGGGAGCTGTTTTTT CASSSSQGSGELFF
few TRBJ2-1 TRBV29-1 . TGCAGCGAACAGGGTCTGGGGGCCGAGCCTAAGCAGTTCTTC CSEQGLGAEPKQFF
. TRBJ2-1 TRBV7-2 . TGTGCCAGCAGCTCGACGGGATTCTCCTACAATGAGCAGTTCTTC CASSSTGFSYNEQFF
. TRBJ1-5 TRBV6-2/TRBV6-3 . TGTGCCAGCAGTTACCCGGAGTACGGATTACTTAGCAATCAGCCCCAGCATTTT CASSYPEYGLLSNQPQHF
. TRBJ1-5 TRBV5-1 TRBD1 TGCGCCAGCAGCTTATCAGGGGGCTACAATCAGCCCCAGCATTTT CASSLSGGYNQPQHF
. TRBJ2-1 TRBV24-1 TRBD1 TGTGCCACCAGTGATTACGACAGGGGCTACAATGAGCAGTTCTTC CATSDYDRGYNEQFF
. TRBJ2-7 TRBV7-9 . TGTGCCAGCAGCTCGGGCCATCTGCGGGGGACAGGAGCCTCCTACGAGCAGTACTTC CASSSGHLRGTGASYEQYF
few TRBJ2-1 TRBV5-1 TRBD2 TGCGCCAGCAGCTCCTTAATACTAGCGGGAGTTGGGAATGAGCAGTTCTTC CASSSLILAGVGNEQFF
. TRBJ1-2 TRBV28 TRBD1 TGTGCCAGCAGTCCTCCCGGACAGGGTAGGGGCTACACCTTC CASSPPGQGRGYTF
. TRBJ2-3 TRBV5-8 . TGTGCCAGCAGCTTGGCGGCTAGAGAGCTGCCAGATACGCAGTATTTT CASSLAARELPDTQYF
few TRBJ1-5 TRBV19 . TGTGCCAGTAGTATCCAGGGAGGGCCCCAGCATTTT CASSIQGGPQHF
. TRBJ1-1 TRBV6-5 TRBD1 TGTGCCAGCAGAATGACAGGGGGAACTGAAGCTTTCTTT CASRMTGGTEAFF
. TRBJ2-7 TRBV7-9 TRBD1 TGTGCCAGCAGCTGGGGACAGGGGAACTACGAGCAGTACTTC CASSWGQGNYEQYF
. TRBJ2-1 TRBV18 TRBD2 TGTGCCAGCTCGCCTTTGGCGGGAGAAAGTGAGCAGTTCTTC CASSPLAGESEQFF
. TRBJ2-3 TRBV21-1 . TGTGCCAGCAGCAAAGCGCGACAGCGGAAGAAAGTGGGACTAGCATGCCAGTCGCAGTATTTT CASSKARQRKKVGLACQSQYF
. TRBJ2-1 TRBV7-3 . TGTGCCAGCAGCTCCACCGGTGAGCAGTTCTTC CASSSTGEQFF
. TRBJ2-7 TRBV27 TRBD2 TGTGCCAGCAGTTTACGGGGGGTGGCCTACGAGCAGTACTTC CASSLRGVAYEQYF
. TRBJ2-7 TRBV6-5 TRBD1 TGTGCCAGCAGCACCGGGGAAACGGGACAGGGTAAACACACTTTC CASSTGETGQGKHTF
. TRBJ1-1 TRBV30 . TGTGCCTGGAGTGTTTGGGGCAGAGGCACTGAAGCTTTCTTT CAWSVWGRGTEAFF
once TRBJ2-7 TRBV3-1/TRBV3-2 TRBD1 TGTGCCAGCAGCGGGACAGCTCTTCGGACTGTCTTC CASSGTALRTVF